This is a list of T cell receptor beta chains from one sample in a study of blood T cell repertoires in COVID-19. Generated by immunoSEQ multiplex PCR, the TCRdb table keeps only in-frame clones and is missing some. This sample has tens of thousands of clones, with roughly 77% found just once. Sequences were obtained from peripheral blood. These receptors came from a man at least 80 years old with acute or convalescent COVID-19. CDR3s include the opening cysteine and the closing phenylalanine or tryptophan. D genes are given only for firm matches. Clone sizes are given selectively: once, few, many, or a class where the clone is expanded.

V	size	J	D	DNA	CDR3
TRBV7-7	.	TRBJ1-1	.	TGTGCTAGCAAAGGCGTCAGGGGAGGGGACACTGAAGCTTTCTTT	CASKGVRGGDTEAFF
TRBV3-1/TRBV3-2	.	TRBJ1-5	.	TGTGCCAGCAGCCCACAAAGGGGTCAGCCCCAGCATTTT	CASSPQRGQPQHF
TRBV6-2/TRBV6-3	.	TRBJ1-2	.	TGTGCCAGCAGTTACTCACCGGTCCTCTATGGCTACACCTTC	CASSYSPVLYGYTF
TRBV7-9	.	TRBJ1-4	TRBD1	TGTGCCAGCAGGTACAGGGGCGAAGGTGAAAAACTGTTTTTT	CASRYRGEGEKLFF
TRBV27	.	TRBJ1-6	.	TGTGCCAGCAGTTTCGGGGGGGCTATTTCACCCCTCCACTTT	CASSFGGAISPLHF
TRBV27	.	TRBJ2-7	TRBD1	TGTGCCAGCAGTTTTTCGGCAGGGGGATACGAGCAGTACTTC	CASSFSAGGYEQYF
TRBV19	.	TRBJ2-3	.	TGTGCCAGTAGAATGGAGGATACGCAGTATTTT	CASRMEDTQYF
TRBV9	.	TRBJ2-2	.	TGTGCCAGCAGCGTAGGGGCAGGCCGGGGGGAGCTGTTTTTT	CASSVGAGRGELFF
TRBV30	.	TRBJ2-2	TRBD2	TGTGCCTGGGAGCGGGACGCCCGAACCGGGGAGCTGTTTTTT	CAWERDARTGELFF
TRBV24-1	.	TRBJ2-2	.	TGTGCCACCAGTGTACGGGGGAGCCACACCGGGGAGCTGTTTTTT	CATSVRGSHTGELFF
TRBV6-5	once	TRBJ1-2	.	TGTGCCAGCAGGAGGGGGGGAAGGATCTATGGCTACACCTTC	CASRRGGRIYGYTF
TRBV2	.	TRBJ2-2	.	TGTGCCAGCAGTGCGGGTTGGGGGGAGCTGTTTTTT	CASSAGWGELFF
TRBV19	few	TRBJ1-5	TRBD1	TGTGCCAGTGCTGGGACAGGGGGAAGGCAGCCCCAGCATTTT	CASAGTGGRQPQHF
TRBV28	few	TRBJ1-1	.	TGTGCCAGCAGTCCCTGGGGATACAGGGAGAACACTGAAGCTTTCTTT	CASSPWGYRENTEAFF
TRBV7-2	few	TRBJ2-1	.	TGTGCCAGCAGCTTGTCCGGTAGCTCCTACAATGAGCAGTTCTTC	CASSLSGSSYNEQFF
TRBV7-2	.	TRBJ2-3	.	TGTGCCAGCAGCTTGGGTGTCAGGCCGGGCACAGATACGCAGTATTTT	CASSLGVRPGTDTQYF
TRBV6-5	.	TRBJ1-1	TRBD1	TGTGCCAGCAGACCCTCGTGGACAGGGGCCACTGAAGCTTTCTTT	CASRPSWTGATEAFF
TRBV11-2	.	TRBJ2-7	TRBD1	TGTGCCAGCACCCGACAGGGATACGGCGAGCAGTACTTC	CASTRQGYGEQYF
TRBV11-2	.	TRBJ2-1	.	TGTGCCAGCAGCTTATTTCTGCCCGATTCGGGGGAGCAGTTCTTC	CASSLFLPDSGEQFF
TRBV2	.	TRBJ1-3	.	TGTGCCAGCAGTAGGACACCGACCTCTGGAAACACCATATATTTT	CASSRTPTSGNTIYF
TRBV10-3	.	TRBJ1-1	TRBD1	TGTGCCATCAGAGACAGGGGTTCCGACACTGAAGCTTTCTTT	CAIRDRGSDTEAFF
TRBV5-4	.	TRBJ2-4	.	TGTGCCAGCAGCCGGGAGAGGGCCAAAAACATTCAGTACTTC	CASSRERAKNIQYF
TRBV27	.	TRBJ2-7	.	TGTGCCAGCAGTTTCGTTCCGGGGGACGAGCAGTACTTC	CASSFVPGDEQYF
TRBV3-1/TRBV3-2	.	TRBJ1-4	TRBD1	TGTGCCAGCAGCCAAGATGGGCCCGGGACAGGGAATGAAAAACTGTTTTTT	CASSQDGPGTGNEKLFF
TRBV3-1/TRBV3-2	.	TRBJ2-7	.	TGTGCCAGCAGCCGGGGACTGGTTAGCTCCTACGAGCAGTACTTC	CASSRGLVSSYEQYF
TRBV4-3	.	TRBJ2-3	TRBD2	TGCGCCAGCAGCCAAACTAGCGGGGGCACAGATACGCAGTATTTT	CASSQTSGGTDTQYF
TRBV2	.	TRBJ1-6	.	TGTGCCAGCACACCCCGCAGGGGAGACTCACCCCTCCACTTT	CASTPRRGDSPLHF
TRBV6-6	.	TRBJ2-7	TRBD1	TGTGCCAGCAAGACCGGGGACAGGGGCACCTACGAGCAGTACTTC	CASKTGDRGTYEQYF
TRBV18	.	TRBJ2-2	TRBD1	TGTGCCAGCTCTCGTGGGACAGCACAATCCGGGGAGCTGTTTTTT	CASSRGTAQSGELFF
TRBV6-5	.	TRBJ1-2	TRBD1	TGTGCCAGCAGTTTCCAGACAGGGGGCGCAGGTGGCTACACCTTC	CASSFQTGGAGGYTF
TRBV24-1	.	TRBJ2-1	.	TGTGCCACCAGTGAATCCCGAGACACGGTGCAGTTCTTC	CATSESRDTVQFF
TRBV11-3	.	TRBJ2-2	.	TGTGCCAGCAGCTTAGATCTTCCCGGCGGGGAGCTGTTTTTT	CASSLDLPGGELFF
TRBV6-5	.	TRBJ2-7	TRBD1	TGTGCCAGCAGGGCCGGGACAGGGGTTTACGAGCAGTACTTC	CASRAGTGVYEQYF
TRBV20-1	.	TRBJ1-5	.	TGCAGTGCTAGTGGGGGCAGCAATCAGCCCCAGCATTTT	CSASGGSNQPQHF
TRBV5-1	.	TRBJ2-7	.	TGCGCCAGCAGCTCCCTTGGTCGGGAGAGCTCCTACGAGCAGTACTTC	CASSSLGRESSYEQYF
TRBV19	.	TRBJ2-7	TRBD2	TGTGCCAGTAGTATGTGGTCTAGCGGGAGCTACGAGCAGTACTTC	CASSMWSSGSYEQYF
TRBV6-2/TRBV6-3	.	TRBJ2-7	TRBD2	TGTGCCAGCAGTCCCCCGACTAGCGGCACCTACGAGCAGTACTTC	CASSPPTSGTYEQYF